The following is a TCR beta chain sequence with its context. Its antigen remains unidentified. The V end lost 4 bases, the J end lost 2 bases, and 11 bases lay between the germline ends. Germline V gives CDR1 GTSNPN, CDR2 SVGIG (reference sequence). CDR3 length equals 13 residues. This record comes from a study of cytomegalovirus exposure and HLA in healthy donors. PCR primers comprised 60 Vbeta and 13 Jbeta primers. The method was immunoSEQ multiplex PCR; TCRdb's version includes in-frame clones alone and lacks a portion of them. The sample has fewer than 60,000 clones, approximately 80% seen once. Overall study findings and caveats: It was reported in a later analysis that an Asian-associated ancestry cluster showed fewer N-insertions than the 666-donor mean. The authors listed 164 TCR beta chains as cytomegalovirus-associated.

The material sequenced was PBMCs. This receptor was identified in a woman aged 40 to 49 in good health and CMV-seropositive. The rearrangement joins TRBV30 to TRBJ1-1; possibly TRBD1 for D (6 bases). The CDR3 DNA sequence: TGTGCCTGGACCAGGGGCCGTAACACTGAAGCTTTCTTT. The encoded protein is CAWTRGRNTEAFF.